Listed here are 2 T cell receptor beta chains from one sample, sequenced in a study of lung T cells in sarcoidosis with Löfgren's syndrome. Via MiXCR, TCRdb re-called the reads, giving one row per CDR3 protein. The sample lists roughly 150 distinct CDR3 sequences; just over 20% were seen once. Material: CD4+ T cells from bronchoalveolar lavage. These TCRs come from a human donor with sarcoidosis (Löfgren's syndrome or another form), or a control subject (not recorded which).

By proportion, this clonotype is large. The chain is built from TRBV7-2 and TRBJ2-7, with D unclear. The V gene's germline CDR1 is SGHTA and CDR2 FQGNSA. The ends were cut back, 1 base at V and 9 bases at J, with 10 bases in the middle. The CDR3 is 12 amino acids. CDR3 in DNA: TGTGCCAGCAGCTTAGAGGCTACGTGGCAGTACTTC. This sequence encodes CASSLEATWQYF. The entire variable domain, with the rest obtained from reference TRBV7-2 and TRBJ2-7, is as follows: GAGVSQSPSNKVTEKGKDVELRCDPISGHTALYWYRQSLGQGLEFLIYFQGNSAPDKSGLPSDRFSAERTGGSVSTLTIQRTQQEDSAVYLCASSLEATWQYFGPGTRLTVT.

In the case of this clonotype: At one end, the junction sequence differs from germline, possibly due to a read error. CDR3 region: CASSPVPGQGSASF. CDR3 DNA sequence: TGTGCCAGCTCACCTGTCCCAGGACAGGGATCAGCTTCCTTT. The chain couples TRBV18 to TRBJ1-1; the match to TRBD1 covers 8 bases. The CDR3 spans 14 residues. The germline V gene has CDR1 KGHSH and CDR2 LQKENI.